This T cell receptor beta chain derives from a study of blood T cell repertoires in COVID-19. Study background: Acute-phase and convalescent COVID-19 samples originated in the United States, Italy and Spain. The analysed material was cDNA or gDNA that came from T cells, B-cell-depleted T cells, or PBMCs.

A few counts support this clone. Per the study methods: Cell counts per sample came from amplifying reference gene primers. The protocol was immunoSEQ multiplex PCR, while the TCRdb copy is restricted to in-frame clones and leaves out a portion. From that table come the V and J calls and clone size; the DNA was used to work out D and trimming. The table lists 85,000 to 95,000 clones, roughly 84% of them singletons. The CDR3 is 17 residues long. The sample comprised peripheral blood. The chain recombines TRBV21-1 with TRBJ1-5; TRBD1 is the table's D call and was not checked against the DNA. TRBV21-1 is given as a pseudogene. This TCR was sampled from an elderly woman with acute or convalescent COVID-19. CDR3 coding DNA: TGTGCCAGCAGCTTCCGGGACAGGGGAGGTTGCAATCAGCCCCAGCATTTT. This gives the protein CASSFRDRGGCNQPQHF.